The rows below give T cell receptor beta chains drawn from one sample of a study of blood T cell repertoires in COVID-19. Generated by immunoSEQ multiplex PCR, the TCRdb table keeps only in-frame clones and is missing some. The sample includes more than 300,000 clones, 86% seen only once; the top ten take about 10%. The sequencing input was PBMCs or T cells enriched from blood (not recorded which). The receptors were gathered from a woman younger than 30 who had recovered from COVID-19. CDR3s include the opening cysteine and the closing phenylalanine or tryptophan. A D gene is named only where the DNA matches it firmly. Clone size is shown for a subset of rows, as once, few, many or a class of expanded clone.

D: .; V: TRBV28; J: TRBJ1-1; size: few; CDR3: CASSYKGPRAEAFF; DNA: TGTGCCAGCAGTTATAAGGGGCCGCGCGCTGAAGCTTTCTTT
D: .; V: TRBV7-9; J: TRBJ2-5; size: .; CDR3: CASSLERLQETQYF; DNA: TGTGCCAGCAGCTTAGAGCGGCTGCAAGAGACCCAGTACTTC
D: TRBD2; V: TRBV28; J: TRBJ2-7; size: few; CDR3: CASITSGSHEQYF; DNA: TGTGCCAGCATCACTAGCGGGAGCCACGAGCAGTACTTC
D: TRBD1; V: TRBV5-5; J: TRBJ1-2; size: .; CDR3: CASSSGQGSSGYTF; DNA: TGTGCCAGCAGCTCTGGACAGGGCAGCTCTGGCTACACCTTC
D: .; V: TRBV29-1; J: TRBJ1-1; size: .; CDR3: CSASSGVMNTEAFF; DNA: TGCAGCGCCTCTTCCGGGGTCATGAACACTGAAGCTTTCTTT
D: .; V: TRBV19; J: TRBJ1-5; size: .; CDR3: CASSTVYRGNQPQHF; DNA: TGTGCCAGTAGCACCGTATACAGGGGCAATCAGCCCCAGCATTTT
D: TRBD1; V: TRBV29-1; J: TRBJ2-1; size: .; CDR3: CSVEPRDRVYNEQFF; DNA: TGCAGCGTCGAGCCCCGGGACAGGGTATACAATGAGCAGTTCTTC
D: TRBD1; V: TRBV28; J: TRBJ1-1; size: few; CDR3: CASRATGGTEAFF; DNA: TGTGCCAGCAGGGCAACAGGGGGCACTGAAGCTTTCTTT
D: TRBD2; V: TRBV20-1; J: TRBJ2-3; size: .; CDR3: CSASGPSGRASIPTDTQYF; DNA: TGCAGTGCTAGTGGACCTAGCGGGAGAGCTTCCATCCCCACAGATACGCAGTATTTT
D: TRBD1; V: TRBV5-6; J: TRBJ2-7; size: .; CDR3: CASSRLGTGENEQYF; DNA: TGTGCCAGCAGCCGCCTGGGGACAGGGGAAAACGAGCAGTACTTC
D: TRBD1; V: TRBV12-5; J: TRBJ1-2; size: .; CDR3: CASGLVQGAKDGYTF; DNA: TGTGCTAGTGGTTTGGTACAGGGGGCTAAGGATGGCTACACCTTC
D: TRBD1; V: TRBV5-1; J: TRBJ1-5; size: .; CDR3: CASRSDRDQPQHF; DNA: TGCGCCAGCAGGTCCGACAGGGATCAGCCCCAGCATTTT
D: .; V: TRBV21-1; J: TRBJ2-7; size: .; CDR3: CASSLKGPGGGAREQYF; DNA: TGTGCCAGCAGCCTAAAAGGGCCCGGGGGAGGGGCTCGGGAGCAGTACTTC
D: .; V: TRBV19; J: TRBJ1-1; size: .; CDR3: CASTPVTAKNTEAFF; DNA: TGTGCCAGTACCCCCGTTACAGCCAAGAACACTGAAGCTTTCTTT
D: .; V: TRBV6-5; J: TRBJ1-1; size: .; CDR3: CASREGNTEAFF; DNA: TGTGCCAGCAGGGAGGGGAATACTGAAGCTTTCTTT
D: .; V: TRBV4-2; J: TRBJ2-1; size: once; CDR3: CASSQDLADSYNEQFF; DNA: TGTGCCAGCAGCCAAGATCTGGCGGACTCCTACAATGAGCAGTTCTTC
D: TRBD2; V: TRBV2; J: TRBJ2-2; size: few; CDR3: CASSEEVLASNTGELFF; DNA: TGTGCCAGCAGTGAAGAAGTACTAGCGAGCAACACCGGGGAGCTGTTTTTT
D: TRBD1; V: TRBV11-2; J: TRBJ2-7; size: .; CDR3: CASSSYTGTGGSYEQYF; DNA: TGTGCCAGCAGCTCATATACCGGGACAGGGGGCAGTTACGAGCAGTACTTC
D: .; V: TRBV5-1; J: TRBJ1-6; size: few; CDR3: CASSLEGQGSPLHF; DNA: TGCGCCAGCAGCTTGGAAGGGCAGGGTTCACCCCTCCACTTT
D: TRBD1; V: TRBV13; J: TRBJ2-7; size: .; CDR3: CASSLWGTATYEQYF; DNA: TGTGCCAGCAGCTTATGGGGGACAGCAACCTACGAGCAGTACTTC